This TCR beta chain was sequenced during a study of CD4 and CD8 cells across lung adenocarcinoma regions. A single record per CDR3 protein comes from TCRdb applying MiXCR to the PCR reads. The sample consists of roughly 18,000 distinct CDR3 sequences, 51% of them appearing once. The CDR3 spans 14 residues. Germline CDR1 reads MNHNS; CDR2 reads SASEGT. A word on this clonotype: An end of the junction does not agree with germline; a read error may underlie this.

Samples came from patients with localized non-small cell lung adenocarcinoma. The chain combines TRBV6-1 with TRBJ2-5; possible D gene TRBD1, 7 bases. Sequencing used CD8+ T cells from the center of a lung tumor. This TCR was recovered from a female donor with lung adenocarcinoma. The CD4 and CD8 labels of this study may be unreliable. The CDR3 DNA reads as TGTGCGAGCAGTGGGGACGGAGGGACAGAGACGCAGTACTTT. Protein sequence: CASSGDGGTETQYF.